The clone carrying this TCR beta chain was counted at least ten times. Its antigen is unknown. 5'RACE employing 10-nucleotide random UMIs yielded the cDNA. TCRdb passed the 5' RACE reads through MiXCR, listing each CDR3 protein once. The repertoire holds around 80,000 distinct CDR3 sequences, with 10% as singletons. This sample stems from a study of neurological immune-mediated disorders. The CDR3 has 12 amino acids. V was pared by 7 bases and J by 5 bases, with 3 bases of the junction left unmatched. Germline loops: CDR1 MDHEN, CDR2 SYDVKM. Notes on the study in general: The expanded clones of different subjects shared no CDR3 amino acid sequences (suggesting private repertoires in all groups).

The V call is TRBV28, the J call TRBJ1-2, with 8 bases matching TRBD1. The receptor was isolated from a man between 35 and 55 years old in good health. Sequenced input: PBMCs. CDR3 sequence: CASTQGAYGYTF. The CDR3 DNA reads TGTGCCAGCACTCAGGGGGCTTATGGCTACACCTTC.